This T cell receptor (beta chain) originates from a study of blood T cell repertoires in COVID-19. Germline V gene data show CDR1 as MNHEY and CDR2 as SVGEGT. CDR3 size: 16 residues. V gave up 4 bases and J gave up 2 bases; unmatched junction bases: 9. Sequenced by immunoSEQ multiplex PCR; TCRdb stores in-frame clones only, minus some. The table shows about 150,000 clones, with 78% occurring only once. Input material: peripheral blood. The receptor comes from a man older than 75 with acute or convalescent COVID-19. The J gene is TRBJ2-7, the V gene TRBV6-2 or TRBV6-3; TRBD2 matches at 9 bases. CDR3 nucleotide sequence: TGTGCCAGCAGTTTCTCGCTAGCGGGGACCACCTACGAGCAGTACGTC. Protein sequence: CASSFSLAGTTYEQYV.